The T cell receptor beta chain described here comes from a study of T cells in localized non-small cell lung cancer. Study results and limitations: The study detected a median about 57 of the top 100 tumor clones in adjacent lung. Highest T cell clonality was seen in uninvolved adjacent lung, surpassing that measured in tumor.

CDR3 size: 15 residues. Germline CDR1 and CDR2: GTSNPN and SVGIG (reference sequence). Between the trimmed V and J ends, which lost 0 bases and 6 bases, there was a span of 14 bases. Measured with immunoSEQ multiplex PCR; TCRdb has only the in-frame clones, and not every one. The sample shows fewer than 100,000 clones, about 84% of them seen only once. To note about this clone: Its antigen is currently unknown.

The rearrangement uses TRBV30 and TRBJ2-2; tentatively, D is TRBD1 (7 bases). This TCR derives from a female donor over 55 with stage I lung adenocarcinoma. Here the sequenced sample was peripheral blood, taken before any cancer treatment. The DNA of the CDR3 is TGTGCCTGGAGTGTAAACAGGGGAGGCCCCGGGGAGCTGTTTTTT. It codes for CAWSVNRGGPGELFF.